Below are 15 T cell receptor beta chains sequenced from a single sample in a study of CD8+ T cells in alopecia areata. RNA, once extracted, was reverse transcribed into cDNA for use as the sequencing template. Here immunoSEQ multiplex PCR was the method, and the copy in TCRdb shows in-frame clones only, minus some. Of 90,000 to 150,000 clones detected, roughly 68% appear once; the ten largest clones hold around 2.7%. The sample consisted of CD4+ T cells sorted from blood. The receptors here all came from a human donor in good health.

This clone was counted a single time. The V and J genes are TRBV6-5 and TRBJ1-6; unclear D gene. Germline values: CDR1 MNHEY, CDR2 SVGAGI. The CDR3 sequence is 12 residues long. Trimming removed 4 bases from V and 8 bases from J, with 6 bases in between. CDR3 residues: CASSSRYSPLHF. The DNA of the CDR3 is TGTGCCAGCAGTTCGCGGTATTCACCCCTCCACTTT.

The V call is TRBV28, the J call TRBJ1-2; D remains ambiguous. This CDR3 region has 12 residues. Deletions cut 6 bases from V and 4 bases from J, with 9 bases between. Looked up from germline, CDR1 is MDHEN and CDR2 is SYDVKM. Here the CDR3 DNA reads TGTGCCAGCAGGGAGACGGTCTATGGCTACACCTTC. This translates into CASRETVYGYTF.

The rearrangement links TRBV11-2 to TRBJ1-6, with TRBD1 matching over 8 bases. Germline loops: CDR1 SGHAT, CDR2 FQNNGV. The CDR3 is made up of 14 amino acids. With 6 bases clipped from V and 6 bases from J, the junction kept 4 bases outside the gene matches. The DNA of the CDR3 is TGTGCCAGCAGGTCAGGGGGCCGTAATTCACCCCTCCACTTT. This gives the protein CASRSGGRNSPLHF.

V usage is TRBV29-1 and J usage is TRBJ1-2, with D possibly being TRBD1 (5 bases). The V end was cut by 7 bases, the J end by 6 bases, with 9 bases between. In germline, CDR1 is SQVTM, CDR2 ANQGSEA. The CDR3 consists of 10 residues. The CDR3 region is CSARTNGYTF. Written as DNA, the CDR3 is TGCAGCGCCCGGACAAATGGCTACACCTTC.

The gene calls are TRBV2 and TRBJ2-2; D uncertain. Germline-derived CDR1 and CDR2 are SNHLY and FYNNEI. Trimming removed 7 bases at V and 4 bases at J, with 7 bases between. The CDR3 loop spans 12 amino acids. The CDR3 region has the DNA TGTGCCAGCACCCCGGGCACCGGGGAGCTGTTTTTT. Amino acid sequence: CASTPGTGELFF.

CDR3 protein: CAWSSRWRDTQYF. The CDR3 nucleotides read TGTGCCTGGAGTTCCCGGTGGAGAGATACGCAGTATTTT. The chain combines TRBV30 with TRBJ2-3; D remains unclear. Germline V gene data show CDR1 as GTSNPN and CDR2 as SVGIG (reference sequence). V lost 2 bases, J lost 5 bases, and 11 bases lay in between. This CDR3 is 13 amino acids long.

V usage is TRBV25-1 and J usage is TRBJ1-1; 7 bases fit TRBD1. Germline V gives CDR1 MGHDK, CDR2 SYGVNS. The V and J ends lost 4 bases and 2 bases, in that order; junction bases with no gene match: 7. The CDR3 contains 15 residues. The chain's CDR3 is CASSGYRGLNTEAFF. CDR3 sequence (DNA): TGTGCCAGCAGTGGCTACAGGGGCTTAAACACTGAAGCTTTCTTT.

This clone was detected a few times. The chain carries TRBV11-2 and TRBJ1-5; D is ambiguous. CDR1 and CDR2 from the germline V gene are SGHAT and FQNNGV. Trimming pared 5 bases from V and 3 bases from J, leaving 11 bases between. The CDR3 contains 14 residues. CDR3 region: CASSKDGVNQPQHF. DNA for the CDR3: TGTGCCAGCAGCAAAGACGGGGTCAATCAGCCCCAGCATTTT.

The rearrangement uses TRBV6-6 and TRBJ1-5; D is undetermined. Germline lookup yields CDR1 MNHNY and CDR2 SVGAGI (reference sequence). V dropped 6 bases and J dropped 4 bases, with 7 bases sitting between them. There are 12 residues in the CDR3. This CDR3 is CASRTENQPQHF. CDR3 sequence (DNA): TGTGCCAGCAGGACGGAGAATCAGCCCCAGCATTTT.

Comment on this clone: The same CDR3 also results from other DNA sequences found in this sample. CDR3 amino acids: CAWSGGNTIYF. CDR3 bases: TGTGCCTGGAGCGGGGGAAACACCATATATTTT. The chain employs TRBV30 and TRBJ1-3; D is ambiguous. The germline V gene encodes CDR1 GTSNPN and CDR2 SVGIG (reference sequence). This CDR3 spans 11 amino acids. V dropped 3 bases and J dropped 4 bases, with 4 bases sitting between them.

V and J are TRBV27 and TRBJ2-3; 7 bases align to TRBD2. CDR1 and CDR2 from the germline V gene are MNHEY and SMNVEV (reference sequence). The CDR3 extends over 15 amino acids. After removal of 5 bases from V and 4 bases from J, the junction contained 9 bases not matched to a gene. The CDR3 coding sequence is TGTGCCAGCAGTACGATAGCGGGCCAGTCAGATACGCAGTATTTT. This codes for CASSTIAGQSDTQYF.

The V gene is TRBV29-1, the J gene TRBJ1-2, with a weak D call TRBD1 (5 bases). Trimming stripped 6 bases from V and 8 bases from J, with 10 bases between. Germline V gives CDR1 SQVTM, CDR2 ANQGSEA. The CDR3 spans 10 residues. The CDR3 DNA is TGCAGCGTGGGGACCTTAGGCTACACCTTC. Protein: CSVGTLGYTF.

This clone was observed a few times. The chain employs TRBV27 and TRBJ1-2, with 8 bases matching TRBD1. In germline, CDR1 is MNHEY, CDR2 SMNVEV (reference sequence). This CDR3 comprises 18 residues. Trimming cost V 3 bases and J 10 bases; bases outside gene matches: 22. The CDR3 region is CASSLYPVLPGQVTDYTF. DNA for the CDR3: TGTGCCAGCAGTTTGTACCCAGTCTTACCGGGACAGGTTACTGACTACACCTTC.

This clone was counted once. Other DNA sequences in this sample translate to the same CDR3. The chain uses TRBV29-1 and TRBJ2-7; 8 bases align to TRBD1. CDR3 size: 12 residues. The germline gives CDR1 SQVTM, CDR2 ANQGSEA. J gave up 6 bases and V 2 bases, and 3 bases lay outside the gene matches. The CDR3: CSVEQGAGEQYF. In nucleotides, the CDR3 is TGCAGCGTTGAACAGGGGGCGGGCGAGCAGTACTTC.

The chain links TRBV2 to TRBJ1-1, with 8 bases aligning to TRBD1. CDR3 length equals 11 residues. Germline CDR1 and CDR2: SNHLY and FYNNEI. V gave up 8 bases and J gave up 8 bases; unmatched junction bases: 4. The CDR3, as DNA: TGTGCCAGCGGCCGGACAGGGGAAGCTTTCTTT. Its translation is CASGRTGEAFF.